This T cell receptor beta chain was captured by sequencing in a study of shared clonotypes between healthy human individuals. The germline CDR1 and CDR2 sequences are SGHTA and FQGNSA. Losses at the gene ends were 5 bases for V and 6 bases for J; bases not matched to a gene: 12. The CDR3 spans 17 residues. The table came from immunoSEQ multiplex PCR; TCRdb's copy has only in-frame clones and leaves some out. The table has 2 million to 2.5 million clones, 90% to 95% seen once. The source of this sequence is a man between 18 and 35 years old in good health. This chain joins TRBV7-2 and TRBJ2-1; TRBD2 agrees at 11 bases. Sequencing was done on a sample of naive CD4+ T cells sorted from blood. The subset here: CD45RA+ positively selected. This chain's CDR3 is CASSLEVAGGRGNEQFF. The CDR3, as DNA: TGTGCCAGCAGCCTCGAGGTAGCGGGAGGGCGGGGCAATGAGCAGTTCTTC.